Listed here are 25 T cell receptor beta chains from one sample, sequenced in a study of OX40 agonist ivuxolimab in advanced cancers. Repertoires were generated with immunoSEQ multiplex PCR, while TCRdb's copy carries only in-frame clones and drops some. The data show 90,000 to 100,000 clones, with roughly four fifths seen just once and over 1.1% held by the top ten. The material was CD4+ or CD8+ T cells sorted from blood, obtained in a trial of the OX40 agonist ivuxolimab. The source is an adult with an advanced solid tumor such as melanoma, head and neck, liver or kidney cancer.

The chain recombines TRBV1 with TRBJ1-5. TRBV1 counts as a pseudogene. CDR3 length: 13 residues. The CDR3 region has the DNA TGCACCAGCAGCCAGGGGGGAAATCAGCCCCAGCATTTT. It translates to CTSSQGGNQPQHF.

The genes are TRBV28 and TRBJ1-5, with D uncertain. Germline V CDR1 and CDR2: MDHEN, SYDVKM. Trimming pared 6 bases from V and 3 bases from J, leaving 18 bases between. The CDR3 is 16 residues long. DNA of the CDR3: TGTGCCAGCAGCAGATTCGTTGGTGGGCCCAATCAGCCCCAGCATTTT. This gives the protein CASSRFVGGPNQPQHF.

This clone was seen a single time. V and J are TRBV20-1 and TRBJ1-1; D not resolved. CDR3 size: 11 residues. The ends were cut back, 6 bases at V and 8 bases at J, with 13 bases in the middle. Germline V CDR1 and CDR2: DFQATT, SNEGSKA (reference sequence). CDR3 coding DNA: TGCAGTGCCCCCGCGGGGAGAGAAGCTTTCTTT. Its protein is CSAPAGREAFF.

The rearrangement joins TRBV5-1 to TRBJ1-2; D is uncertain. In germline, CDR1 is SGHRS, CDR2 YFSETQ. V was pared by 0 bases and J by 8 bases, with 8 bases between. The CDR3 length is 12 residues. The CDR3: CASSLDGKGYTF. The CDR3 nucleotides read TGCGCCAGCAGCTTGGATGGAAAAGGCTACACCTTC.

The chain employs TRBV27 and TRBJ2-3, with 16 bases identical to TRBD2. Germline lookup yields CDR1 MNHEY and CDR2 SMNVEV (reference sequence). The CDR3 is made up of 18 amino acids. V shed 5 bases, J shed 2 bases, and the junction held 7 bases outside the gene matches. CDR3 in amino acids: CASSRPGLAGGPTDTQYF. The CDR3 nucleotides are TGTGCCAGCAGTCGACCGGGACTAGCGGGAGGGCCCACAGATACGCAGTATTTT.

This chain uses TRBV18 with TRBJ2-2; weak D call: TRBD1 (6 bases). Germline lookup yields CDR1 KGHSH and CDR2 LQKENI. V lost 3 bases and J lost 5, with 10 bases in between. CDR3 length: 14 residues. CDR3: CASSPGGATGELFF. CDR3 DNA: TGTGCCAGCTCACCTGGGGGCGCGACCGGGGAGCTGTTTTTT.

The chain carries TRBV9 and TRBJ2-3; D may be TRBD1 or TRBD2 (6 bases each). The CDR3 is 16 residues long. Germline values: CDR1 SGDLS, CDR2 YYNGEE. V lost 4 bases to trimming and J lost 7 bases, with 22 bases between them. CDR3 in amino acids: CASSRRGDGLPNTQYF. The CDR3 DNA reads TGTGCCAGCAGCCGTAGGGGGGACGGCCTTCCGAATACGCAGTATTTT.

The V gene is TRBV27, the J gene TRBJ2-1; D is undetermined. CDR3 length: 14 residues. The germline CDR1 and CDR2 sequences are MNHEY and SMNVEV (reference sequence). Trimming left V 1 base short and J 6 bases short, with 10 bases between. CDR3 loop: CASSLWTAPNEQFF. Written as DNA, the CDR3 is TGTGCCAGCAGTTTATGGACCGCCCCCAATGAGCAGTTCTTC.

The chain employs TRBV5-6 and TRBJ2-3; D is unresolved. The V end lost 2 bases, the J end lost 2 bases, and 15 bases lay between the germline ends. The CDR3 length is 16 residues. The germline V gene encodes CDR1 SGHDT and CDR2 YYEEEE. Written as DNA, the CDR3 is TGTGCCAGCAGCTTTACTATGGTTCAGCTCACAGATACGCAGTATTTT. Encoded protein: CASSFTMVQLTDTQYF.

The rearrangement joins TRBV5-6 to TRBJ2-1; 8 bases align to TRBD2. The CDR3 runs 17 residues. CDR1 and CDR2 from the germline V gene are SGHDT and YYEEEE. Trimming removed 0 bases from V and 3 bases from J; junction bases left unmatched: 8. CDR3 loop: CASSLDISGAIYNEQFF. The CDR3 DNA sequence: TGTGCCAGCAGCTTGGACATTAGCGGGGCGATCTACAATGAGCAGTTCTTC.

The rearrangement uses TRBV7-3 and TRBJ1-2; D gene uncertain. CDR3 size: 14 residues. Trimming pared 3 bases from V and 2 bases from J, leaving 10 bases between. Germline V gene data show CDR1 as SGHTA and CDR2 as FQGTGA. CDR3 sequence reads: CASSLGSLNYGYTF. The CDR3 region has the DNA TGTGCCAGCAGCTTGGGCTCCTTAAACTATGGCTACACCTTC.

This clone showed up just a few times. The chain recombines TRBV28 with TRBJ1-1; D is perhaps TRBD1 (5 bases). Germline lookup yields CDR1 MDHEN and CDR2 SYDVKM. With 4 bases removed from V and 4 bases from J, the gap between germline ends came to 13 bases. The CDR3 sequence is 14 residues long. CDR3 region: CASSSPDGGTEAFF. As DNA, the CDR3 is TGTGCCAGCAGTTCCCCGGACGGGGGCACTGAAGCTTTCTTT. The variable domain in full, completed from reference TRBV28 and TRBJ1-1, reads DVKVTQSSRYLVKRTGEKVFLECVQDMDHENMFWYRQDPGLGLRLIYFSYDVKMKEKGDIPEGYSVSREKKERFSLILESASTNQTSMYLCASSSPDGGTEAFFGQGTRLTVV.

This rearrangement joins TRBV6-1 to TRBJ2-7; 7 nucleotides agree with TRBD2. Germline V gives CDR1 MNHNS, CDR2 SASEGT. V lost 3 bases and J lost 7; bases outside the gene matches: 9. CDR3 length: 14 residues. The CDR3 nucleotides read TGTGCCAGCAGTGAGGACATTGAACTAGCGGAGCAGTACTTC. Amino acid sequence: CASSEDIELAEQYF.

The chain has TRBV7-2 and TRBJ2-1; TRBD2 aligns across 14 bases. This CDR3 region has 17 residues. The germline CDR1 and CDR2 sequences are SGHTA and FQGNSA. The V and J ends lost 1 base and 10 bases, in that order; junction bases with no gene match: 9. This CDR3 is CASSLGGGLAGADEQFF. CDR3 DNA: TGTGCCAGCAGCTTAGGGGGGGGACTAGCGGGAGCTGACGAGCAGTTCTTC.

J is TRBJ1-3 and V is TRBV2, with 8 nucleotides matching TRBD1. The CDR3 consists of 18 residues. V shed 2 bases, J shed 2 bases, and the junction held 11 bases outside the gene matches. Germline values: CDR1 SNHLY, CDR2 FYNNEI. CDR3 nucleotides: TGTGCCAGCAGTGAATTTTTTGGACAGGGAAGGGCTGGAAACACCATATATTTT. This encodes CASSEFFGQGRAGNTIYF.

The chain uses TRBV7-2 and TRBJ2-5; D might be TRBD1 (5 bases). This CDR3 is 15 amino acids long. Trimming stripped 0 bases from V and 4 bases from J, with 12 bases between. CDR1 and CDR2 from the germline V gene are SGHTA and FQGNSA. The CDR3 loop is CASSLALGQGETQYF. DNA for the CDR3: TGTGCCAGCAGCTTAGCGCTAGGGCAGGGAGAGACCCAGTACTTC.

This clone has more than one count but fewer than ten. The rearrangement uses TRBV9 and TRBJ1-2; weak D call: TRBD1 (5 bases). V was shortened by 4 bases and J by 5 bases, with 33 bases between the two germline ends. Germline CDR1 and CDR2: SGDLS and YYNGEE. The CDR3 runs 20 residues. Here the CDR3 reads CASSTGLRLGLRQSFYGYTF. CDR3 nucleotides: TGTGCCAGCAGCACGGGACTTCGCTTGGGACTGAGGCAGTCTTTTTATGGCTACACCTTC. The whole variable domain, filled in from reference TRBV9 and TRBJ1-2, reads DSGVTQTPKHLITATGQRVTLRCSPRSGDLSVYWYQQSLDQGLQFLIQYYNGEERAKGNILERFSAQQFPDLHSELNLSSLELGDSALYFCASSTGLRLGLRQSFYGYTFGSGTRLTVV.

The rearrangement links TRBV6-6 to TRBJ2-7, with TRBD1 identical over 7 bases. The CDR3 sequence is 13 residues long. V lost 5 bases to trimming and J lost 0 bases; unmatched junction nucleotides: 1. Per the germline V gene, CDR1 is MNHNY and CDR2 is SVGAGI (reference sequence). CDR3 region: CASSRQGSYEQYF. In DNA form, the CDR3 reads TGTGCCAGCAGTAGACAGGGCTCCTACGAGCAGTACTTC.

This clone was seen a handful of times. The chain carries TRBV9 and TRBJ2-3; D is undetermined. With 0 bases removed from V and 5 bases from J, the gap between germline ends came to 10 bases. The CDR3 is 14 amino acids. Germline CDR1 SGDLS, CDR2 YYNGEE. The CDR3 nucleotides read TGTGCCAGCAGCGTAGGAACAGCAGTAGATACGCAGTATTTT. Amino acids: CASSVGTAVDTQYF.

J is TRBJ2-2 and V is TRBV6-5; D remains unclear. Germline lookup yields CDR1 MNHEY and CDR2 SVGAGI. The V end lost 8 bases, the J end lost 7 bases, and 14 bases lay between the germline ends. The CDR3 is 13 residues long. The CDR3 spells CASQSWGNGELFF. CDR3 nucleotides: TGTGCCAGCCAAAGCTGGGGAAACGGGGAGCTGTTTTTT.

The rearrangement links TRBV12-5 to TRBJ1-1; maybe TRBD1 (6 bases). Germline assignment: CDR1 LGHNT and CDR2 FRNRAP. V was pared by 0 bases and J by 1 base, with 12 bases between. This CDR3 has 16 amino acids. The CDR3 loop reads CASGLVLGAGNTEAFF. In nucleotides, the CDR3 is TGTGCTAGTGGTTTGGTATTGGGGGCAGGGAACACTGAAGCTTTCTTT.

The genes are TRBV10-3 and TRBJ2-1; maybe TRBD2 (5 bases). Germline CDR1 reads ENHRY; CDR2 reads SYGVKD. V was cut by 2 bases and J by 9 bases, with 11 bases left in between. This CDR3 region has 13 residues. The CDR3 DNA is TGTGCCATCAGTGAGAGGGAGTGGGGTGAGCAGTTCTTC. Translation: CAISEREWGEQFF.

This clone was found once. V is TRBV7-2 and J is TRBJ2-7; TRBD2 aligns across 7 bases. V was clipped by 2 bases and J by 1 base; unmatched bases: 5. CDR1 and CDR2 from the germline V gene are SGHTA and FQGNSA. The CDR3 spans 15 residues. CDR3 DNA sequence: TGTGCCAGCAGCTTAAGTCTAGCGGTTTCCTACGAGCAGTACTTC. Residues: CASSLSLAVSYEQYF.

The rearrangement joins TRBV18 to TRBJ1-6; 10 nucleotides line up with TRBD1. Germline CDR1 reads KGHSH; CDR2 reads LQKENI. This CDR3 is built from 14 residues. Trimming at V came to 5 bases and at J to 7 bases, leaving 2 bases not matched to a gene. The CDR3 sequence is CASSKDRGNSPLHF. The CDR3 DNA reads as TGTGCCAGCTCAAAGGACAGGGGGAATTCACCCCTCCACTTT.

This chain connects TRBV28 to TRBJ2-7, with 10 bases that match TRBD2. CDR1 MDHEN and CDR2 SYDVKM come from the germline V gene. With 5 bases clipped from V and 1 base from J, the junction kept 2 bases outside the gene matches. The CDR3 is made up of 14 amino acids. For the CDR3, the DNA is TGTGCCAGCAGTCAACTAGCGGGGTCCTACGAGCAGTACTTC. Protein: CASSQLAGSYEQYF.